This TCR beta chain is from a study of cytomegalovirus exposure and HLA in healthy donors. Looking at the study overall: The 110 or so validation repertoires were produced on the same platform as the roughly 660 repertoires of the first cohort. This was reported in a later analysis.

Sequenced by immunoSEQ multiplex PCR; TCRdb stores in-frame clones only, minus some. This sample has about 220,000 clones; about 83% occur once, and the top ten carry about 3%. Germline V CDR1 and CDR2: DFQATT, SNEGSKA (reference sequence). There are 11 residues in the CDR3. The V end lost 4 bases, the J end lost 8 bases, and 11 bases lay between the germline ends. As to this clone: Its antigen is not identified.

Whole-study findings and limits: Confirmation in vitro established that a few CMV-associated chains were specific for CMV antigens. The authors enumerated over 150 TCR beta chains as linked to cytomegalovirus. Later, an analysis found that TCR clusters from the first cohort tended to co-occur in the roughly 110 validation repertoires.

The V gene is TRBV20-1, the J gene TRBJ1-2, with D unresolved. This TCR was recovered from a man aged 18 to 29 in good health and CMV-seronegative. Sequencing used PBMCs. Written as DNA, the CDR3 is TGCAGTGCTACCAATTCCGGGGGCTACACCTTC. Translated: CSATNSGGYTF.